This entry lists 11 T cell receptor beta chains sequenced from one sample in a study of Ad26.COV2.S vaccination and SARS-CoV-2 variants. Regarding treatment: around 19 received Ad26.COV2.S at low or high dose, single or two shots; about 5 received placebo; per-sample allocation not given. At day 63 after the first vaccine or placebo injection, samples were drawn. Data came from immunoSEQ multiplex PCR; TCRdb stores just in-frame clones and leaves some out. Found here are a few hundred thousand clones, roughly 90% of them singletons; the top ten hold roughly 1.7%. The input for sequencing was peripheral blood, taken in a trial of Ad26.COV2.S vaccine versus placebo. These receptors originate from a person aged 18-60 years who received the Ad26.COV2.S COVID-19 vaccine or a placebo.

The CDR3 is CASSKVDRRSPLKETQYF. CDR3 DNA: TGTGCCAGCAGCAAAGTGGACAGAAGAAGCCCGCTAAAAGAGACCCAGTACTTC. This rearrangement joins TRBV21-1 to TRBJ2-5; TRBD1, the table's D call, lacks a check against the DNA. TRBV21-1 is flagged as a pseudogene. The CDR3 runs 18 residues.

V gene TRBV4-1 combines with J gene TRBJ2-5, with 8 bases lining up with TRBD2. The CDR3 loop spans 16 amino acids. After removal of 5 bases from V and 0 bases from J, the junction contained 8 bases not matched to a gene. Looked up from germline, CDR1 is MGHRA and CDR2 is YSYEKL. The chain's CDR3 is CASSEGSGAHQETQYF. DNA of the CDR3: TGCGCCAGCAGCGAAGGTAGCGGGGCACACCAAGAGACCCAGTACTTC.

The J gene is TRBJ1-4, the V gene TRBV19, with 7 positions matching TRBD1. V was pared by 4 bases and J by 8 bases, with 10 bases of the junction left unmatched. Germline V CDR1 and CDR2: LNHDA, SQIVND (reference sequence). This CDR3 has 15 amino acids. The DNA of the CDR3 is TGTGCCAGTAGTACCCCCGGCAGGGGGATAGAAAAACTGTTTTTT. Translated: CASSTPGRGIEKLFF. Supplemented by reference TRBV19 and TRBJ1-4, the full variable domain reads DGGITQSPKYLFRKEGQNVTLSCEQNLNHDAMYWYRQDPGQGLRLIYYSQIVNDFQKGDIAEGYSVSREKKESFPLTVTSAQKNPTAFYLCASSTPGRGIEKLFFGSGTQLSVL.

This chain uses TRBV5-5 with TRBJ1-2; tentative D call: TRBD1 (6 bases). Per germline, CDR1 SGHKS and CDR2 YYEKEE (reference sequence). The germline V and J ends were trimmed by 1 base and 1 base, with 14 bases remaining between them. The CDR3 contains 16 residues. In DNA, the CDR3 is TGTGCCAGCAGCTTGCTATCGACAGGTATTAACTATGGCTACACCTTC. As protein: CASSLLSTGINYGYTF.

V usage is TRBV12-5 and J usage is TRBJ2-7, with TRBD2 matching 7 bases. V dropped 6 bases and J dropped 0; count of bases not matched to a gene: 8. The germline CDR1 and CDR2 sequences are LGHNT and FRNRAP. This CDR3 is built from 15 residues. In DNA form, the CDR3 reads TGTGCTAGTGGCTCGACTAGCCCAAGCTCCTACGAGCAGTACTTC. Its translation: CASGSTSPSSYEQYF.

V usage is TRBV6-5 and J usage is TRBJ2-7; the D gene is possibly TRBD2 (6 bases). Trimming took 4 bases from V and 0 from J, leaving 16 bases between them. Germline V lookup: CDR1 MNHEY, CDR2 SVGAGI. This CDR3 contains 16 residues. The CDR3 DNA follows: TGTGCCAGCAGTTCCTCAGGGACTCTTAGCTCCTACGAGCAGTACTTC. Its translation is CASSSSGTLSSYEQYF.

The chain has TRBV11-2 and TRBJ1-2, with D uncertain. CDR1 is SGHAT and CDR2 is FQNNGV in the germline V gene. V was clipped by 4 bases and J by 6 bases, with 12 bases between them. The length of the CDR3 is 13 residues. The CDR3 spells CASSSGRKDGYTF. CDR3 DNA sequence: TGTGCCAGCAGCTCCGGGCGGAAGGATGGCTACACCTTC.

The rearrangement joins TRBV12-3 or TRBV12-4 to TRBJ2-7; tentative D call: TRBD1 (5 bases). Trimming cost V 8 bases and J 2 bases, with 13 bases left between them. The CDR3 has 13 amino acids. The CDR3 protein is CASADSSPYEQYF. CDR3 sequence (DNA): TGTGCCAGCGCCGACAGTTCTCCCTACGAGCAGTACTTC.

The CDR3 loop reads CASSPSEGTGAFF. The CDR3 DNA reads as TGTGCCAGCTCACCTTCCGAAGGAACCGGGGCTTTCTTT. J is TRBJ1-1 and V is TRBV18; D is uncertain. V shed 3 bases and J shed 11 bases, with 16 bases lying between them. The CDR3 runs to 13 residues. In germline, CDR1 is KGHSH, CDR2 LQKENI.

V usage is TRBV18 and J usage is TRBJ2-3; 13 bases map to TRBD2. The CDR3 spans 17 residues. The germline V gene encodes CDR1 KGHSH and CDR2 LQKENI. After removal of 3 bases from V and 2 bases from J, the junction contained 5 bases not matched to a gene. CDR3 region: CASSPSGTSGNTDTQYF. The DNA of the CDR3 is TGTGCCAGCTCACCGTCCGGGACTAGCGGGAACACAGATACGCAGTATTTT. The full variable domain, its missing parts supplied by reference TRBV18 and TRBJ2-3, is NAGVMQNPRHLVRRRGQEARLRCSPMKGHSHVYWYRQLPEEGLKFMVYLQKENIIDESGMPKERFSAEFPKEGPSILRIQQVVRGDSAAYFCASSPSGTSGNTDTQYFGPGTRLTVL.

The chain has TRBV7-2 and TRBJ2-1; 8 bases fit TRBD2. CDR1 and CDR2 from the germline V gene are SGHTA and FQGNSA. The CDR3 sequence is 15 residues long. With V trimmed by 6 bases and J by 8 bases, 12 bases remained unmatched. CDR3 sequence: CASRPTGTRPDEQFF. The CDR3 DNA reads TGTGCCAGCAGACCTACCGGGACTAGGCCCGATGAGCAGTTCTTC.